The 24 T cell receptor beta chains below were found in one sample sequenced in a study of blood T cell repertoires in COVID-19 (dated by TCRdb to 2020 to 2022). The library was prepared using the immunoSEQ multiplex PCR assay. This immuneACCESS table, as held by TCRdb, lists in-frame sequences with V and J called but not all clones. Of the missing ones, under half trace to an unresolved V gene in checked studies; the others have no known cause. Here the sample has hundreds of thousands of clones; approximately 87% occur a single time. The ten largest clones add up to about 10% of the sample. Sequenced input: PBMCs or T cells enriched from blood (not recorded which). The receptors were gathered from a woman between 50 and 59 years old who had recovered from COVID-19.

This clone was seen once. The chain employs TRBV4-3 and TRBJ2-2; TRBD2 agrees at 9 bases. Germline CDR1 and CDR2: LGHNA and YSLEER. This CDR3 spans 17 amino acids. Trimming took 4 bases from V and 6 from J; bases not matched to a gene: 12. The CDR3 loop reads CASSRVPGTSNAGELFF. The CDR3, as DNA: TGCGCCAGCAGCCGTGTACCCGGGACTAGCAACGCCGGGGAGCTGTTTTTT.

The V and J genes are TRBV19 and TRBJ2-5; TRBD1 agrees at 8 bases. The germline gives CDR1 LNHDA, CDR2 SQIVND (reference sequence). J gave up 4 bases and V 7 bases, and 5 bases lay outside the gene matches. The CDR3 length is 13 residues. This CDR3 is CASTKTGVETQYF. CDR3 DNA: TGTGCCAGTACCAAGACAGGGGTAGAGACCCAGTACTTC.

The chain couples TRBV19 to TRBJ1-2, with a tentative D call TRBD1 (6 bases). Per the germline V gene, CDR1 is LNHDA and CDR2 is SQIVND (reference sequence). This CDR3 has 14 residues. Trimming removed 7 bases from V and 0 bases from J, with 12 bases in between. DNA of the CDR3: TGTGCCAGTACAACCGGGACAACTAACTATGGCTACACCTTC. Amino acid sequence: CASTTGTTNYGYTF.

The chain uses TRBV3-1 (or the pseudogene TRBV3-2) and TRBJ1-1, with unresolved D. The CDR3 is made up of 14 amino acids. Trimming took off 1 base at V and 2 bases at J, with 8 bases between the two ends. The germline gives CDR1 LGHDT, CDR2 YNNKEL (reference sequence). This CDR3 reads CASSQVLPNTEAFF. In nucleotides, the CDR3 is TGTGCCAGCAGCCAAGTTCTACCTAACACTGAAGCTTTCTTT.

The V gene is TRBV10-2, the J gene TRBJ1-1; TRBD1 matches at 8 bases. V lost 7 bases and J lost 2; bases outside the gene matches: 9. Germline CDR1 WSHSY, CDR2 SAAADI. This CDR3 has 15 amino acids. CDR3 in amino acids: CASTGDRTSNTEAFF. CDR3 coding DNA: TGCGCCAGCACCGGGGACAGGACTTCTAACACTGAAGCTTTCTTT.

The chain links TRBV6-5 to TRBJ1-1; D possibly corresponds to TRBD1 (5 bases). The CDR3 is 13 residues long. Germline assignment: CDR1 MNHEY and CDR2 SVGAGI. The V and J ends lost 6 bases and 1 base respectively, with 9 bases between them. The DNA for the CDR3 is TGTGCCAGCAGGAGCGACAGGAACACTGAAGCTTTCTTT. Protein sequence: CASRSDRNTEAFF.

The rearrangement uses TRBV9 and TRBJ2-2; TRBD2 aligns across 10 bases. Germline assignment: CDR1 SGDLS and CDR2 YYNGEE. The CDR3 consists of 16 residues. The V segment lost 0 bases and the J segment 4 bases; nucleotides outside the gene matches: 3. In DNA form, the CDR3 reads TGTGCCAGCAGCGTAGGACTAGCGGGTATCACCGGGGAGCTGTTTTTT. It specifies CASSVGLAGITGELFF.

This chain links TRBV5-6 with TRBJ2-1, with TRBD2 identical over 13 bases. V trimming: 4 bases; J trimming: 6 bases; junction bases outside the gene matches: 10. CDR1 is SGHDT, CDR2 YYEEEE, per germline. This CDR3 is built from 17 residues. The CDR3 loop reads CASSPYGTSGAFNEQFF. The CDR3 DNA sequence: TGTGCCAGCAGCCCGTACGGGACTAGCGGGGCCTTCAATGAGCAGTTCTTC.

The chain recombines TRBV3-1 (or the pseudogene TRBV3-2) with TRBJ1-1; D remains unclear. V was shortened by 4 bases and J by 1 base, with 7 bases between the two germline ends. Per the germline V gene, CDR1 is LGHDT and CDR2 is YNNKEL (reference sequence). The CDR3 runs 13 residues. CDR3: CASSREGNTEAFF. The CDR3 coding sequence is TGTGCCAGCAGCCGTGAGGGGAACACTGAAGCTTTCTTT.

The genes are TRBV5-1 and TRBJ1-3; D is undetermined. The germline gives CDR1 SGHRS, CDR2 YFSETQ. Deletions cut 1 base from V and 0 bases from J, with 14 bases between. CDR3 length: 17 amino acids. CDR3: CASSLSSEILSGNTIYF. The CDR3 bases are TGCGCCAGCAGCTTGTCTTCTGAGATCCTCTCTGGAAACACCATATATTTT.

CDR3 sequence: CASSARVLATNEKLFF. The CDR3 DNA reads as TGTGCCAGCAGCGCACGGGTTCTTGCAACTAATGAAAAACTGTTTTTT. The chain has TRBV3-1 (or the pseudogene TRBV3-2) and TRBJ1-4; D gene unclear. Trimming stripped 5 bases from V and 0 bases from J, with 13 bases between. Germline lookup yields CDR1 LGHDT and CDR2 YNNKEL (reference sequence). The CDR3 is 16 residues long.

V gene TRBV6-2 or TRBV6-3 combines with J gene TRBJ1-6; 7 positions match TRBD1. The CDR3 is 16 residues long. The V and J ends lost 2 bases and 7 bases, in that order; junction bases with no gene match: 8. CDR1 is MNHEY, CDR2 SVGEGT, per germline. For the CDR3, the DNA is TGTGCCAGCAGTTACGTAACAGGGGTTTTAAATTCACCCCTCCACTTT. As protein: CASSYVTGVLNSPLHF.

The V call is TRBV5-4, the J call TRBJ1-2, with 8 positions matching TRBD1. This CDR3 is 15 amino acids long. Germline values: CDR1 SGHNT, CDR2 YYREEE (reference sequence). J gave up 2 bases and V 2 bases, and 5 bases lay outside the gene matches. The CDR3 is CASSFRQGRNYGYTF. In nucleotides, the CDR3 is TGTGCCAGCAGCTTCAGACAGGGGCGAAACTATGGCTACACCTTC.

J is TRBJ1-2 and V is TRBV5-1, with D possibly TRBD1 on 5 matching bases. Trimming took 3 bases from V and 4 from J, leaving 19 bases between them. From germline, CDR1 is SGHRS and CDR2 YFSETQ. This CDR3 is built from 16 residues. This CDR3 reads CASSSGDSLEFYGYTF. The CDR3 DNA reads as TGCGCCAGCAGCTCTGGAGACAGTCTCGAATTCTATGGCTACACCTTC.

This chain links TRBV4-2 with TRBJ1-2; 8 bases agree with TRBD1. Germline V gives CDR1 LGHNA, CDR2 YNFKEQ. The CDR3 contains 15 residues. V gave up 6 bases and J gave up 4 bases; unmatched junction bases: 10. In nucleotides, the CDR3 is TGTGCCAGCAGTCCACAACAGGGGGACGCCTATGGCTACACCTTC. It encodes CASSPQQGDAYGYTF.

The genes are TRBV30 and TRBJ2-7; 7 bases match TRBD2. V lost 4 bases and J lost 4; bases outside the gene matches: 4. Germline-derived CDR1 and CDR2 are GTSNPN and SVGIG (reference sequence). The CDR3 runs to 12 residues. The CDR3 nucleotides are TGTGCCTGGATCAACGGGGGGTACGAGCAGTACTTC. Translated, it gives CAWINGGYEQYF.

The CDR3 here is CASRSTTGSNQPQHF. The CDR3 DNA follows: TGTGCCAGCAGGTCCACTACAGGGAGCAATCAGCCCCAGCATTTT. The genes are TRBV6-6 and TRBJ1-5; D possibly corresponds to TRBD1 (6 bases). This CDR3 is 15 amino acids long. Trimming pared 6 bases from V and 1 base from J, leaving 13 bases between. Germline V gives CDR1 MNHNY, CDR2 SVGAGI (reference sequence).

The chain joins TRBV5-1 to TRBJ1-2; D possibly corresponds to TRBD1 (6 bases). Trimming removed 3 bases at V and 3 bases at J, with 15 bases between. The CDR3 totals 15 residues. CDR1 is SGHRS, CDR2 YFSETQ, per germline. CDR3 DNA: TGCGCCAGCAGCTCAGGCATGGGGACATACTATGGCTACACCTTC. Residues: CASSSGMGTYYGYTF.

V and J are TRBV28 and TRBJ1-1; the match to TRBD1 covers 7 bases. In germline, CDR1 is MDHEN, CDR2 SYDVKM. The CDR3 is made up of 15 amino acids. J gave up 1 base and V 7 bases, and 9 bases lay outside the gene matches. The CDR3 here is CASTDRAGGNTEAFF. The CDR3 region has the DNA TGTGCCAGCACAGACAGGGCAGGCGGGAACACTGAAGCTTTCTTT.

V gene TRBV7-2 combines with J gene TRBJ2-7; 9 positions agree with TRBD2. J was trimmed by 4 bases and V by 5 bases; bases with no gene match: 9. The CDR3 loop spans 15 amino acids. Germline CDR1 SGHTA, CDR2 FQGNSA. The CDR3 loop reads CASSPGGGAGYEQYF. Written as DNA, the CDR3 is TGTGCCAGCAGCCCGGGCGGGGGGGCCGGGTACGAGCAGTACTTC.

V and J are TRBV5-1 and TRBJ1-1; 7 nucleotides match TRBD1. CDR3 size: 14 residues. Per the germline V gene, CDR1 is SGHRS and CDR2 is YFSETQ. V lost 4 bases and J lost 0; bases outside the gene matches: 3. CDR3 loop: CASSHRGMNTEAFF. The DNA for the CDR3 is TGCGCCAGCAGCCACAGGGGAATGAACACTGAAGCTTTCTTT.

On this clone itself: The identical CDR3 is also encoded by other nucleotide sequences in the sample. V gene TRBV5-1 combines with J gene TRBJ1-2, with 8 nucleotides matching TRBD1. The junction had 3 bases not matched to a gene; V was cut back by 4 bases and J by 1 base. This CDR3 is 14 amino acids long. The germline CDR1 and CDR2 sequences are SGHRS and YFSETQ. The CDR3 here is CASSLTGDNYGYTF. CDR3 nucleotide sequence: TGCGCCAGCAGCCTGACAGGGGATAACTATGGCTACACCTTC.

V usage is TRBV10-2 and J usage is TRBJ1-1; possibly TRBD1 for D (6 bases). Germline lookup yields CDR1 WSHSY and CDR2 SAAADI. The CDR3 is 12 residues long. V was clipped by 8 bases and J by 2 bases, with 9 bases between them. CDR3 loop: CASLTGNTEAFF. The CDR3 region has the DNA TGCGCCAGCCTGACAGGTAACACTGAAGCTTTCTTT.

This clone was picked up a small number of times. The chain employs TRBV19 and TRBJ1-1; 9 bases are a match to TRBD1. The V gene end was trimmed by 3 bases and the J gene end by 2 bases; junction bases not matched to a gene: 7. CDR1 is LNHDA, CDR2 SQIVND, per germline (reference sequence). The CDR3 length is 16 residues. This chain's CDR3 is CASSIQAGQGNTEAFF. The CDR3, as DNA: TGTGCCAGTAGTATTCAAGCGGGACAGGGAAACACTGAAGCTTTCTTT.